The present TCR beta chain was sequenced within a study of T cell repertoires in cytomegalovirus infection. The sample holds a few counts of this clonotype. Its target is unknown. Study-wide results and limits: What dominated the ex vivo response were HLA-C-restricted CMV-specific TCR beta clonotypes.

The CDR3 sequence is 14 residues long. Germline-derived CDR1 and CDR2 are MNHEY and SMNVEV (reference sequence). Between the trimmed V and J ends, which lost 2 bases and 4 bases, there was a span of 11 bases. TCRdb redid the calling of the reads with MiXCR, one entry per CDR3 protein. The sample lists about 100,000 distinct CDR3 sequences; 25% to 30% were seen once. This specimen was CD8+ T cells from cultured PBMCs, taken from culture after CMV antigen stimulation. The receptor was isolated from a human donor in good health (CMV status not recorded). Some clones in this sample may be carry-over from other donors' samples. The chain employs TRBV27 and TRBJ1-1; D ambiguous. CDR3 protein: CASSLRKGGTEAFF. The CDR3 region has the DNA TGTGCCAGCAGTTTAAGGAAGGGAGGCACTGAAGCTTTCTTT.